The rows below give T cell receptor beta chains drawn from one sample of a study of persistence of HIV-infected CD4 T cells. The data were produced by immunoSEQ multiplex PCR, yet TCRdb's version contains in-frame clones alone and is incomplete. The sample lists almost 20,000 clones, roughly two thirds occurring once. Their antigen targets remain unknown. The sample consisted of CD4+ T cells sorted from PBMCs after approximately 19-hour stimulation, taken from a patient who received antiretroviral therapy. These receptors were collected from an adult woman with HIV who was CMV-seropositive. The CDR3 runs from the conserved cysteine through the conserved F or W. D genes are given only for firm matches.

d_call j_call v_call cdr3_length cdr3_aa
NA TRBJ1-2 TRBV7-2 15 CASSPGGQAAYGYTF
NA TRBJ1-4 TRBV6-5 15 CASSYSWDIGEKLFF
TRBD2 TRBJ2-1 TRBV5-6 15 CASSHGLAGNNEQFF
NA TRBJ1-1 TRBV28 12 CASSVGNTEAFF
NA TRBJ1-1 TRBV4-2 15 CASSQEYGLNTEAFF
TRBD1 TRBJ1-1 TRBV6-5 15 CASRVQGGVLNEAFF
NA TRBJ1-5 TRBV2 12 CASSVGSRPQHF
NA TRBJ2-2 TRBV5-1 14 CASKLTENTGELFF
NA TRBJ1-1 TRBV7-3 13 CASSLRGQSEAFF
NA TRBJ2-1 TRBV24-1 12 CATSDQLGEQFF
NA TRBJ1-2 TRBV15 14 CATSLGEGILGYTF
TRBD2 TRBJ2-5 TRBV5-8 14 CASSLRLAGETQYF
NA TRBJ1-4 TRBV10-2 12 CASSPGNEKLFF
TRBD1 TRBJ1-5 TRBV5-8 15 CASSLTGDFYQPQHF
NA TRBJ1-4 TRBV10-3 16 CAISESAAGSNEKLFF
NA TRBJ1-1 TRBV6-5 14 CASTIQEGGTEAFF
NA TRBJ2-5 TRBV29-1 12 CSVNRGEETQYF
NA TRBJ2-2 TRBV6-5 11 CASKGVGELFF
NA TRBJ2-3 TRBV3-1/TRBV3-2 14 CASSRGTTLDTQYF
TRBD1 TRBJ1-5 TRBV12-3/TRBV12-4 13 CASSADRGQPQHF